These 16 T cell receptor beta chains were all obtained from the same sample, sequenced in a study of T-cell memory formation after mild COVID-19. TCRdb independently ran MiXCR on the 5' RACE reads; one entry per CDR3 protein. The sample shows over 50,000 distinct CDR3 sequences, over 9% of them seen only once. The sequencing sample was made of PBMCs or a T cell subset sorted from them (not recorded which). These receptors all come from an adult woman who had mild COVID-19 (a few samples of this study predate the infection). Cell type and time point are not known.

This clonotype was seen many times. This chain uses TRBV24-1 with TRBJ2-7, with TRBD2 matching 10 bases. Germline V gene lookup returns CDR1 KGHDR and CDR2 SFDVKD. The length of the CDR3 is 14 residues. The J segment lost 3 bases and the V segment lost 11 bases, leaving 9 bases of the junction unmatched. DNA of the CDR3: TGTGCCATCCTCCCCGCTAGCGGGAGCTACGAGCAGTACTTC. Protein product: CAILPASGSYEQYF.

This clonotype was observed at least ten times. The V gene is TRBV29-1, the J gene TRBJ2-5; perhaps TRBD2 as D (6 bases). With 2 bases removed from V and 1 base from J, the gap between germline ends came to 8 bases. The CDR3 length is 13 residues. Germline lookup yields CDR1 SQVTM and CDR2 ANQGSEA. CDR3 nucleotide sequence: TGCAGCGTTGAATCGGGGGTCCAAGAGACCCAGTACTTC. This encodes CSVESGVQETQYF.

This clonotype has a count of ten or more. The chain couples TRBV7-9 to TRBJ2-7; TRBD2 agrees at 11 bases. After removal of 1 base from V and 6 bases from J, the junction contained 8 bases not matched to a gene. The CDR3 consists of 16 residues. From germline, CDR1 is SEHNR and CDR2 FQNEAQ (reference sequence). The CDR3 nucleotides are TGTGCCAGCAGCTTAGATGTGGTAGCGGGAGGGCCCGAGCAGTACTTC. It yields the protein CASSLDVVAGGPEQYF.

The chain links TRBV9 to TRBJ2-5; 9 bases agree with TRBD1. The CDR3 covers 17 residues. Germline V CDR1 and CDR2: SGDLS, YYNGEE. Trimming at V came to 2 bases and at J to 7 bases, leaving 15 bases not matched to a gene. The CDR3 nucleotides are TGTGCCAGCAGCGTCCCACCCCACAGGGGGCTCCTGGGGACCCAGTACTTC. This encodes CASSVPPHRGLLGTQYF.

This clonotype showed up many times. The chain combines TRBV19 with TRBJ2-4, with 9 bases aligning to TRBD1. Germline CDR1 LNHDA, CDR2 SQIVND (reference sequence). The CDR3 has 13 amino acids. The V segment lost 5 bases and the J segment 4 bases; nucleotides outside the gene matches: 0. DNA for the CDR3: TGTGCCAGTAGTGACAGGGGGAAAAACATTCAGTACTTC. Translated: CASSDRGKNIQYF.

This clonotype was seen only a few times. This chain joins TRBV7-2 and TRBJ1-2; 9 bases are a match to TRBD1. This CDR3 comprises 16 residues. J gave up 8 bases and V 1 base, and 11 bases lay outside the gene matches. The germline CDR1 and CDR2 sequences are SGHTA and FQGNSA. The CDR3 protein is CASSLGTGTGNSGYTF. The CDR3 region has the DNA TGTGCCAGCAGCTTAGGGACCGGGACAGGGAACTCCGGCTACACCTTC.

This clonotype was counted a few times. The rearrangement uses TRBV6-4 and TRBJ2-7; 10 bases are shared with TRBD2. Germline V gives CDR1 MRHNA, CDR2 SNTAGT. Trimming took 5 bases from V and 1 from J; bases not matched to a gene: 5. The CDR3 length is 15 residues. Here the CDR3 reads CASSQGLAPSYEQYF. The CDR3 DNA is TGTGCCAGCAGTCAGGGACTAGCGCCTTCCTACGAGCAGTACTTC.

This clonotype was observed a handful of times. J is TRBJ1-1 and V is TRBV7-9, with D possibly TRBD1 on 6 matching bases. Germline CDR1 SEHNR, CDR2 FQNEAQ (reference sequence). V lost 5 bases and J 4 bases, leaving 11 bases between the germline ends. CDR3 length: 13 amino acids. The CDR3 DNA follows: TGTGCCAGCAGCCTCGCAGGGGCCACTGAAGCTTTCTTT. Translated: CASSLAGATEAFF.

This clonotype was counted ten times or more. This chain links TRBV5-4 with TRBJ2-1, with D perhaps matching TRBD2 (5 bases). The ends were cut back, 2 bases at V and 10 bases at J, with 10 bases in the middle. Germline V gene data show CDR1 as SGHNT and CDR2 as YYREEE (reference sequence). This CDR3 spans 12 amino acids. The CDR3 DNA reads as TGTGCCAGCAGCTTAGGGAGCACCGAGCAGTTCTTC. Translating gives CASSLGSTEQFF. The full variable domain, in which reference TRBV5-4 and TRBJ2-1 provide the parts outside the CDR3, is ETGVTQSPTHLIKTRGQQVTLRCSSQSGHNTVSWYQQALGQGPQFIFQYYREEENGRGNFPPRFSGLQFPNYSSELNVNALELDDSALYLCASSLGSTEQFFGPGTRLTVL.

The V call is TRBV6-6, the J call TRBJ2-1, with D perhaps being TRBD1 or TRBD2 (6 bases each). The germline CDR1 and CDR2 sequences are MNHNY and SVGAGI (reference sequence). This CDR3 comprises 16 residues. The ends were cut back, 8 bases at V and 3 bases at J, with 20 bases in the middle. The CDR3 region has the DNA TGTGCCAGCCATAAGGGGGGCACTTTCTACTACAATGAGCAGTTCTTC. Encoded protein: CASHKGGTFYYNEQFF.

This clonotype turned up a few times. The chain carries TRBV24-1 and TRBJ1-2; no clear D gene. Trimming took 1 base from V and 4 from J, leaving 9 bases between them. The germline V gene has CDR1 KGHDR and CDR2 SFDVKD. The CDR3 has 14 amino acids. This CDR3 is CATSDFSASYGYTF. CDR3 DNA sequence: TGTGCCACCAGTGATTTTTCTGCATCCTATGGCTACACCTTC.

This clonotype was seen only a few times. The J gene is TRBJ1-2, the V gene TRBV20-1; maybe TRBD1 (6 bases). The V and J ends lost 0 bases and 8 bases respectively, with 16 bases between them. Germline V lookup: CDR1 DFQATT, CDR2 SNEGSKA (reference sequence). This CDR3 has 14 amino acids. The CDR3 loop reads CSARDKQGASGYTF. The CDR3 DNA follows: TGCAGTGCTAGAGATAAACAGGGCGCGAGCGGCTACACCTTC.

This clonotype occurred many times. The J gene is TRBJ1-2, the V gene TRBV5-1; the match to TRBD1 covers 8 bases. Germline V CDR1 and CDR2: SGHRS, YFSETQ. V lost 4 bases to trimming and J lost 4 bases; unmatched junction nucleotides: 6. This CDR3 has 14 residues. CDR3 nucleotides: TGCGCCAGCAGCAGAGAGGGACAGGTCTATGGCTACACCTTC. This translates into CASSREGQVYGYTF.

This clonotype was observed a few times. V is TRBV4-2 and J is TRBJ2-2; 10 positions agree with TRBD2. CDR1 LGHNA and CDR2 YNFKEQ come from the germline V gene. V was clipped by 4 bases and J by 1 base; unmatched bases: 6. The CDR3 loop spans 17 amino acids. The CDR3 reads CASSPEVAGGNTGELFF. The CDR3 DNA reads TGTGCCAGCAGCCCGGAAGTAGCGGGAGGGAACACCGGGGAGCTGTTTTTT.

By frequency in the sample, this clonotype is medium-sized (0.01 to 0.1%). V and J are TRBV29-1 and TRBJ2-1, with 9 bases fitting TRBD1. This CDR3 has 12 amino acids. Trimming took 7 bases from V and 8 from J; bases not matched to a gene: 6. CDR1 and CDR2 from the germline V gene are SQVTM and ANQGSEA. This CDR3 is CSARTGEYEQFF. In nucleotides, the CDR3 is TGCAGCGCCCGGACAGGGGAGTATGAGCAGTTCTTC.

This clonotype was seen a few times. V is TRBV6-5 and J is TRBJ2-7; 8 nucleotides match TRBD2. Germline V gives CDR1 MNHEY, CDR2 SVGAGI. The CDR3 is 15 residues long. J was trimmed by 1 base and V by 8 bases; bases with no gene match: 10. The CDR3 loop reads CASGEIAGSSYEQYF. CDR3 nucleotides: TGTGCCAGCGGGGAAATAGCGGGGTCGTCCTACGAGCAGTACTTC.